These 31 T cell receptor beta chains share one sample of origin, sequenced in a study of T cells in Graves' hyperthyroidism and ophthalmopathy. Using RNA transcripts as the source, TCR beta CDR3 regions were amplified. RT-PCR in the first round (using the HTBI primer set) targeted the TCR CDR3. A single record per CDR3 protein comes from TCRdb applying MiXCR to the multiplex PCR reads. The table lists under 800,000 distinct CDR3 sequences, around 15% of them singletons. Sequencing used blood. The receptors come from a woman between 18 and 30 years old with Graves' hyperthyroidism.

The sample holds a few counts of this clonotype. This may stem from a read error, because a much larger clone lies one nucleotide away. The chain combines TRBV2 with TRBJ1-1, with 8 bases fitting TRBD1. The CDR3 runs to 14 residues. CDR1 is SNHLY and CDR2 is FYNNEI in the germline V gene. The CDR3 sequence is CASRYRGLNTGAFF. The CDR3 DNA sequence: TGTGCCAGCAGGTACAGGGGGTTGAACACTGGAGCTTTCTTT. Complete variable domain (other parts from reference TRBV2 and TRBJ1-1): EPEVTQTPSHQVTQMGQEVILRCVPISNHLYFYWYRQILGQKVEFLVSFYNNEISEKSEIFDDQFSVERPDGSNFTLKIRSTKLEDSAMYFCASRYRGLNTGAFFGQGTRLTVV.

This sequence joins TRBV6-2 or TRBV6-3 and TRBJ2-1, with 8 bases that match TRBD2. The ends lost 0 bases at V and 4 bases at J; junction bases unmatched: 5. CDR1 MNHEY and CDR2 SVGEGT come from the germline V gene. This CDR3 region has 16 residues. CDR3 region: CASSYSTTSGYNEQFF. CDR3 sequence (DNA): TGTGCCAGCAGTTACTCGACAACTAGCGGATACAATGAGCAGTTCTTC.

This chain uses TRBV15 with TRBJ1-5; D possibly corresponds to TRBD1 (5 bases). V lost 8 bases to trimming and J lost 1 base, with 12 bases between them. Germline CDR1 is LNHNV and CDR2 is YYDKDF (reference sequence). The CDR3 spans 14 residues. The CDR3 coding sequence is TGTGCCACCTCGCAAGGGACGAGCAATCAGCCCCAGCATTTT. Translating gives CATSQGTSNQPQHF.

The chain has TRBV29-1 and TRBJ2-4; D gene ambiguous. CDR3 size: 16 residues. Germline assignment: CDR1 SQVTM and CDR2 ANQGSEA. Trimming stripped 5 bases from V and 0 bases from J, with 17 bases between. The CDR3 region has the DNA TGCAGCGTTAGGGAAGACCCACCCCTAGCCAAAAACATTCAGTACTTC. Amino acid sequence: CSVREDPPLAKNIQYF.

In regard to this clonotype: A read error may explain this, as a much larger clone is one base away. This sequence joins TRBV7-2 and TRBJ1-1; 8 bases fit TRBD1. CDR1 and CDR2 from the germline V gene are SGHTA and FQGNSA. With V trimmed by 5 bases and J by 6 bases, 5 bases remained unmatched. This CDR3 contains 13 residues. CDR3 nucleotide sequence: TGTGCCAGCAGCCAAACACAGGGGGCTGAAGCTTTCTTT. Encoded protein: CASSQTQGAEAFF. The full variable domain, rest sourced from reference TRBV7-2 and TRBJ1-1, is GAGVSQSPSNKVTEKGKDVELRCDPISGHTALYWYRQSLGQGLEFLIYFQGNSAPDKSGLPSDRFSAERTGGSVSTLTIQRTQQEDSAVYLCASSQTQGAEAFFGQGTRLTVV.

The table lists this clonotype with a few counts. The chain is built from TRBV4-1 and TRBJ2-5, with D unclear. V dropped 0 bases and J dropped 4 bases, with 15 bases sitting between them. Germline CDR1 and CDR2: MGHRA and YSYEKL. The CDR3 spans 16 residues. DNA of the CDR3: TGCGCCAGCAGCCAAGATGGATACCCCAGCAGAGAGACCCAGTACTTC. Its protein product is CASSQDGYPSRETQYF.

Regarding this clonotype: A read error may be the cause here, since a much bigger clone is one base away. The chain couples TRBV10-3 to TRBJ1-1; D unclear. Trimming stripped 8 bases from V and 3 bases from J, with 10 bases between. Germline CDR1 is ENHRY and CDR2 is SYGVKD. CDR3 size: 12 residues. CDR3 in amino acids: CAIAREDTEAFF. In DNA form, the CDR3 reads TGTGCCATCGCCCGAGAAGACACTGAAGCTTTCTTT.

The V gene is TRBV5-1, the J gene TRBJ2-7, with 11 bases that match TRBD1. The germline V gene encodes CDR1 SGHRS and CDR2 YFSETQ. V was clipped by 3 bases and J by 6 bases; unmatched bases: 5. CDR3 length: 14 residues. In DNA form, the CDR3 reads TGCGCCAGCAGCTGGCGGGACAGGGGGGCCGAGCAGTACTTC. Its protein is CASSWRDRGAEQYF. The whole variable domain, filled in from reference TRBV5-1 and TRBJ2-7, reads KAGVTQTPRYLIKTRGQQVTLSCSPISGHRSVSWYQQTPGQGLQFLFEYFSETQRNKGNFPGRFSGRQFSNSRSEMNVSTLELGDSALYLCASSWRDRGAEQYFGPGTRLTVT.

This clonotype was seen at least ten times. V and J are TRBV19 and TRBJ2-2; 8 bases match TRBD2. With V trimmed by 6 bases and J by 3 bases, 3 bases remained unmatched. Germline V gene lookup returns CDR1 LNHDA and CDR2 SQIVND (reference sequence). The CDR3 has 14 amino acids. CDR3 sequence: CASSLLADTGELFF. The CDR3 DNA reads TGTGCCAGTAGCCTACTAGCGGACACCGGGGAGCTGTTTTTT.

This clonotype occurred a few times. The chain employs TRBV29-1 and TRBJ1-5; TRBD1 matches 7 bases. CDR1 and CDR2 from the germline V gene are SQVTM and ANQGSEA. This CDR3 has 14 amino acids. V shed 5 bases, J shed 8 bases, and the junction held 12 bases outside the gene matches. The CDR3 nucleotides are TGCAGCGTTAAGGCAGGGGGGACCAACGAGCCCCAGCATTTT. Encoded protein: CSVKAGGTNEPQHF.

This clonotype was picked up many times. This chain uses TRBV13 with TRBJ1-1; weak D call: TRBD1 (6 bases). CDR1 PRHDT and CDR2 FYEKMQ come from the germline V gene (reference sequence). V lost 5 bases to trimming and J lost 0 bases, with 10 bases between them. This CDR3 has 14 amino acids. The CDR3 loop is CASSTRGMNTEAFF. The CDR3 region has the DNA TGTGCCAGCAGCACCAGGGGAATGAACACTGAAGCTTTCTTT.

In the case of this clonotype: Because it lacks the conserved phenylalanine or tryptophan at the end, this CDR3 is likely a read error. It is unclear where the CDR3 begins or ends on the DNA, so no DNA is shown, and the CDR3 is as TCRdb lists it. V gene TRBV28 combines with J gene TRBJ2-7; the table's D gene call, TRBD2, was not cross checked with the DNA. From its first to its last residue, the CDR3 has 13 amino acids. Looked up from germline, CDR1 is MDHEN and CDR2 is SYDVKM. This CDR3 reads CASSTPGLAPYAP.

This clonotype was found many times. The CDR3 region is CATSMGVFSGNTIYF. CDR3 DNA sequence: TGTGCCACCTCTATGGGGGTATTCTCTGGAAACACCATATATTTT. The chain has TRBV2 and TRBJ1-3; a possible D gene is TRBD1 (5 bases). The CDR3 loop spans 15 amino acids. Looked up from germline, CDR1 is SNHLY and CDR2 is FYNNEI. Between the trimmed V and J ends, which lost 10 bases and 0 bases, there was a span of 16 bases.

Notes on this clonotype: One end of the junction varies from germline; a read error may be responsible. V and J are TRBV27 and TRBJ2-3; 12 bases line up with TRBD2. This CDR3 has 22 residues. Germline V lookup: CDR1 MNHEY, CDR2 SMNVEV (reference sequence). This chain's CDR3 is CASGLLPSWLAGGGSSTDTQYF. The CDR3 nucleotides read TGTGCCAGCGGTTTACTTCCTTCGTGGCTAGCGGGAGGGGGGTCTAGCACAGATACGCAGTATTTT.

This clonotype showed up just a few times. The rearrangement links TRBV13 to TRBJ2-2; 8 nucleotides match TRBD2. V gave up 5 bases and J gave up 7 bases; unmatched junction bases: 3. CDR3 length equals 13 residues. CDR1 PRHDT and CDR2 FYEKMQ come from the germline V gene (reference sequence). The CDR3 region has the DNA TGTGCCAGCAGCGTTAGCGGGATCGGGGAGCTGTTTTTT. Its translation: CASSVSGIGELFF.

This clonotype was seen ten or more times. V gene TRBV13 combines with J gene TRBJ2-7; 13 bases align to TRBD2. This CDR3 spans 15 amino acids. V shed 3 bases, J shed 4 bases, and the junction held 3 bases outside the gene matches. The V gene's germline CDR1 is PRHDT and CDR2 FYEKMQ (reference sequence). The CDR3 DNA sequence: TGTGCCAGCAGCTTTACTAGCGGGGGGGGATACGAGCAGTACTTC. Protein product: CASSFTSGGGYEQYF.

The table lists this clonotype with a few counts. The chain is built from TRBV9 and TRBJ2-3; 8 bases agree with TRBD2. Germline CDR1 and CDR2: SGDLS and YYNGEE. The length of the CDR3 is 17 residues. V trimming: 3 bases; J trimming: 5 bases; junction bases outside the gene matches: 14. The CDR3 reads CASSAFPGTSLKDTQYF. CDR3 DNA: TGTGCCAGCAGCGCCTTCCCCGGGACTAGTTTAAAAGATACGCAGTATTTT.

This clonotype was seen only a few times. A junction boundary mismatches the germline segment, possibly from a read error. This chain links TRBV27 with TRBJ2-1; 9 bases line up with TRBD2. This CDR3 region has 19 residues. Germline loops: CDR1 MNHEY, CDR2 SMNVEV (reference sequence). The CDR3: CASSRPLAGSTAAYNEQSF. DNA of the CDR3: TGTGCCAGCAGTCGGCCCCTAGCGGGATCTACCGCCGCCTACAATGAGCAGTCCTTC.

This clonotype was recorded at least ten times. The chain employs TRBV13 and TRBJ1-2; D not certain. The V gene's germline CDR1 is PRHDT and CDR2 FYEKMQ (reference sequence). The CDR3 has 13 amino acids. V was clipped by 5 bases and J by 0 bases, with 7 bases between them. For the CDR3, the DNA is TGTGCCAGCAGCCAGAGGTCTAACTATGGCTACACCTTC. Translating gives CASSQRSNYGYTF.

This clonotype was counted many times. CDR3 bases: TGTGCCAGCAGCCCGGGAGGAAGGGCGCACTCTGGCTACACCTTC. This translates into CASSPGGRAHSGYTF. The chain couples TRBV11-2 to TRBJ1-2; D ambiguous. This CDR3 is 15 amino acids long. The V end lost 5 bases, the J end lost 7 bases, and 20 bases lay between the germline ends. Germline loops: CDR1 SGHAT, CDR2 FQNNGV.

This clonotype was detected many times. The chain is built from TRBV2 and TRBJ1-1, with D possibly TRBD1 on 5 matching bases. Trimming stripped 2 bases from V and 1 base from J, with 8 bases between. Per germline, CDR1 SNHLY and CDR2 FYNNEI. CDR3 size: 14 residues. CDR3 amino acids: CASSEIQANTEAFF. DNA of the CDR3: TGTGCCAGCAGTGAAATACAGGCGAACACTGAAGCTTTCTTT.

This clonotype has ten or more counts. The genes are TRBV6-6 and TRBJ1-1, with D perhaps TRBD1 (5 bases). Germline CDR1 is MNHNY and CDR2 is SVGAGI (reference sequence). The CDR3 covers 16 residues. V dropped 0 bases and J dropped 8 bases, with 19 bases sitting between them. The CDR3 loop is CASSYSLGLRPSEAFF. The CDR3 coding sequence is TGTGCCAGCAGTTACTCCCTGGGACTAAGGCCTTCGGAAGCTTTCTTT.

This chain uses TRBV7-3 with TRBJ1-1; 8 nucleotides line up with TRBD1. Per germline, CDR1 SGHTA and CDR2 FQGTGA. The junction had 17 bases not matched to a gene; V was cut back by 8 bases and J by 0 bases. The CDR3 runs to 18 residues. The CDR3 sequence is CASHSKQGERIMNTEAFF. In DNA, the CDR3 is TGTGCCAGCCACTCGAAACAGGGGGAGCGGATTATGAACACTGAAGCTTTCTTT.

This clonotype was detected many times. The chain combines TRBV20-1 with TRBJ2-2; TRBD2 is a possible D gene (7 bases). V was clipped by 7 bases and J by 1 base, with 16 bases between them. Germline V gives CDR1 DFQATT, CDR2 SNEGSKA (reference sequence). The CDR3 is 15 residues long. The CDR3 reads CSGVSAGQNTGELFF. In DNA, the CDR3 is TGCAGTGGCGTTTCAGCGGGACAGAACACCGGGGAGCTGTTTTTT.

This clonotype occurred a few times. The rearrangement uses TRBV2 and TRBJ1-4, with D maybe TRBD1 (5 bases). The length of the CDR3 is 13 residues. CDR1 is SNHLY and CDR2 is FYNNEI in the germline V gene. V was pared by 11 bases and J by 5 bases, with 15 bases between. In DNA form, the CDR3 reads TGTGCCGGACTGTGGGGCGCAAATGAAAAACTGTTTTTT. Translating gives CAGLWGANEKLFF.

In this sample, this clonotype turned up many times. The chain has TRBV18 and TRBJ1-1; D is ambiguous. Per the germline V gene, CDR1 is KGHSH and CDR2 is LQKENI. V was clipped by 2 bases and J by 7 bases, with 8 bases between them. The CDR3 is made up of 12 amino acids. The DNA of the CDR3 is TGTGCCAGCTCACCAAAAGGAGTTGAAGCTTTCTTT. Its protein is CASSPKGVEAFF.

This chain joins TRBV9 and TRBJ2-3; D not resolved. Between the trimmed V and J ends, which lost 8 bases and 4 bases, there was a span of 20 bases. CDR1 SGDLS and CDR2 YYNGEE come from the germline V gene. CDR3 length: 15 amino acids. CDR3 sequence reads: CASSPQTREADTQYF. CDR3 coding DNA: TGTGCCAGTAGCCCCCAAACCAGAGAAGCAGATACGCAGTATTTT. The whole variable domain, filled in from reference TRBV9 and TRBJ2-3, reads DSGVTQTPKHLITATGQRVTLRCSPRSGDLSVYWYQQSLDQGLQFLIQYYNGEERAKGNILERFSAQQFPDLHSELNLSSLELGDSALYFCASSPQTREADTQYFGPGTRLTVL.

This clonotype appeared many times. CDR3 protein: CASSSTYPGPSSYEQYF. In DNA, the CDR3 is TGTGCCAGCAGCTCGACATACCCGGGCCCAAGCTCCTACGAGCAGTACTTC. V gene TRBV11-2 combines with J gene TRBJ2-7; D gene uncertain. The V end lost 4 bases, the J end lost 0 bases, and 19 bases lay between the germline ends. CDR3 length equals 17 residues. Germline assignment: CDR1 SGHAT and CDR2 FQNNGV.

This clonotype has at least ten counts. The V and J genes are TRBV12-3 or TRBV12-4 and TRBJ2-3; tentative D call: TRBD1 (5 bases). V lost 6 bases and J 5 bases, leaving 6 bases between the germline ends. The CDR3 has 11 residues. The CDR3 reads CASRGLDTQYF. The CDR3 DNA reads TGTGCCAGCAGGGGGCTAGATACGCAGTATTTT.

This clonotype appeared a few times. The J gene is TRBJ2-1, the V gene TRBV7-8; D is uncertain. Trimming removed 1 base at V and 6 bases at J, with 13 bases between. Germline assignment: CDR1 SGHVS and CDR2 FQNEAQ. This CDR3 region has 15 residues. CDR3 in amino acids: CASSLVSLPRNEQFF. Here the CDR3 DNA reads TGTGCCAGCAGCTTAGTGTCTTTGCCGCGCAATGAGCAGTTCTTC. Variable domain in full (rest from reference TRBV7-8 and TRBJ2-1): GAGVSQSPRYKVAKRGQDVALRCDPISGHVSLFWYQQALGQGPEFLTYFQNEAQLDKSGLPSDRFFAERPEGSVSTLKIQRTQQEDSAVYLCASSLVSLPRNEQFFGPGTRLTVL.

This clonotype came up a few times. J is TRBJ2-7 and V is TRBV5-1; D gene ambiguous. The CDR3 runs 13 residues. Germline CDR1 SGHRS, CDR2 YFSETQ. Deletions cut 0 bases from V and 5 bases from J, with 9 bases between. CDR3: CASSLADGHEQYF. CDR3 in DNA: TGCGCCAGCAGCTTGGCCGACGGCCACGAGCAGTACTTC.